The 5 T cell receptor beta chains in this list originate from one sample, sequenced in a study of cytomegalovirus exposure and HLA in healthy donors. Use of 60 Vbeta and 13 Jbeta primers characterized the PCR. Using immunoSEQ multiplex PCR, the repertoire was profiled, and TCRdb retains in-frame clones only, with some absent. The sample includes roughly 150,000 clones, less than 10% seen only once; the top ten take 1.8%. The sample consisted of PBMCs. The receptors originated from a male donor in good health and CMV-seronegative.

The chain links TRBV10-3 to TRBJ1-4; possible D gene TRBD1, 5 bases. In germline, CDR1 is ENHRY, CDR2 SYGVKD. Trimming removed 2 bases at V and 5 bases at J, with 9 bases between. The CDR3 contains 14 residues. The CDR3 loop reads CAISEGGRNEKLFF. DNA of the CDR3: TGTGCCATCAGTGAGGGGGGGAGGAATGAAAAACTGTTTTTT.

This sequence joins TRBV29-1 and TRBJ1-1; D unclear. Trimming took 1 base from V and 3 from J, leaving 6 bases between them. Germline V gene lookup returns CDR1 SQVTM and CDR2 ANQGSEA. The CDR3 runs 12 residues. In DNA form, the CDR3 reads TGCAGCGTTGAAGTTCAGGACACTGAAGCTTTCTTT. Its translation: CSVEVQDTEAFF.

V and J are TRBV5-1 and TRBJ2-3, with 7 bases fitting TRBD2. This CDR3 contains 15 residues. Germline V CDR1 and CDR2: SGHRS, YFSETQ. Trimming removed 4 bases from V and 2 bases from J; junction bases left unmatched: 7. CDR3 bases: TGCGCCAGCAGCGGGGGACTACGGCACACAGATACGCAGTATTTT. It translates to CASSGGLRHTDTQYF. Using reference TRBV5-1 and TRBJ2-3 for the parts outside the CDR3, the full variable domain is KAGVTQTPRYLIKTRGQQVTLSCSPISGHRSVSWYQQTPGQGLQFLFEYFSETQRNKGNFPGRFSGRQFSNSRSEMNVSTLELGDSALYLCASSGGLRHTDTQYFGPGTRLTVL.

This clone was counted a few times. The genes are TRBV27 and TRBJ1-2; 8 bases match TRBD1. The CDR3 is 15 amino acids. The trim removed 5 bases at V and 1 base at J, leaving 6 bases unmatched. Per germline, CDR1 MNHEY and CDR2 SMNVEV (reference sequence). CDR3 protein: CASSGETGVNYGYTF. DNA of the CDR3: TGTGCCAGCAGTGGAGAGACAGGGGTTAACTATGGCTACACCTTC.

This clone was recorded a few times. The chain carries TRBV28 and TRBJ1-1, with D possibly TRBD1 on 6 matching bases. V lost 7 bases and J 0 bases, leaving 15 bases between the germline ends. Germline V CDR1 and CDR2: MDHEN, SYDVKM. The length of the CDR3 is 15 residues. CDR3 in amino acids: CASKRGGAMNTEAFF. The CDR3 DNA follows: TGTGCCAGCAAAAGGGGGGGGGCGATGAACACTGAAGCTTTCTTT.